The sequence of this T cell receptor beta chain was determined in a study of blood T cell repertoires in COVID-19. In the study overall: Specimens from acute and convalescent COVID-19 originated in the United States, Italy and Spain. PBMCs, B-cell-depleted T cells, or T cells were the source of the cDNA or gDNA that made up the material.

As handled by the study authors: Estimates of nucleated cell counts were drawn from the amplification of reference gene primers. Clones were read by immunoSEQ multiplex PCR, and TCRdb kept only the in-frame ones, dropping some. For V, J and clone size, that table is used; D and trimming come from the DNA. The table records under 350,000 clones, about 89% of them present only once. Between the trimmed V and J ends, which lost 4 bases and 3 bases, there was a span of 16 bases. Germline V gene sequence: CDR1 MGHDK, CDR2 SYGVNS. This CDR3 has 15 amino acids. This TCR was recovered from a middle-aged man with acute or convalescent COVID-19. What was sequenced was peripheral blood. This sequence joins TRBV25-1 and TRBJ2-7; D might be TRBD1 (6 bases). CDR3 DNA: TGTGCCAGCAGTGCTCCGGGACACCTAGGCTACGAGCAGTACTTC. This gives the protein CASSAPGHLGYEQYF.